Listed below are T cell receptor beta chains from one sample, sequenced in a study of T cell changes during pregnancy in multiple sclerosis. TCRdb's table, derived via immunoSEQ multiplex PCR, lists solely in-frame clones and lacks some. The table includes tens of thousands of clones, around 91% detected once. Sequenced material: peripheral blood, taken in the third trimester of pregnancy. Source of these receptors: a female donor in good health, enrolled as a control in a pregnancy study. Both conserved end residues are part of each CDR3. A D gene is named only where the DNA matches it firmly. Clone size is not always given. Where it is, it says once, few, many or a class for expanded clones.

>.|TRBJ1-1|.|TRBV2
TGTGCCAGCAGTGAAATCGGGACACCTAACACTGAAGCTTTCTTT
CASSEIGTPNTEAFF
>.|TRBJ1-4|.|TRBV5-1
TGCGCCAGCAGCTTGGCCCGGAGTGCAACTAATGAAAAACTGTTTTTT
CASSLARSATNEKLFF
>.|TRBJ1-4|.|TRBV9
TGTGCCAGCAGCGTAGGAGCAACTAATGAAAAACTGTTTTTT
CASSVGATNEKLFF
>once|TRBJ1-3|TRBD1|TRBV30
TGTGCCTGGACCCGACAGGGGAAAGGAAACACCATATATTTT
CAWTRQGKGNTIYF
>.|TRBJ2-3|.|TRBV30
TGTGCCTGGAGTGTCAGGGGACGGACAGATACGCAGTATTTT
CAWSVRGRTDTQYF
>.|TRBJ1-1|.|TRBV7-2
TGTGCCAGCAGCGTAATAAGCGCGGGTGACACTGAAGCTTTCTTT
CASSVISAGDTEAFF
>.|TRBJ2-4|.|TRBV6-1
TGTGCCAGCAGTGAAGACAGGGATCTAGCCAAAAACATTCAGTACTTC
CASSEDRDLAKNIQYF
>.|TRBJ2-7|.|TRBV5-4
TGTGCCAGCAGCTTGGGGATCGGGAAATCCTACGAGCAGTACTTC
CASSLGIGKSYEQYF
>few|TRBJ1-5|TRBD1|TRBV28
TGTGCCTCTATCGTCGGACAGGGGTTAACTAGCAATCAGCCCCAGCATTTT
CASIVGQGLTSNQPQHF
>.|TRBJ2-1|TRBD2|TRBV5-1
TGCGCCAGCAGCTTGGGCAGCGGGGGGGCAAATGAGCAGTTCTTC
CASSLGSGGANEQFF
>.|TRBJ2-1|.|TRBV5-1
TGCGCCAGCAGCTATAGCGCCGAGAGCTCCTACAATGAGCAGTTCTTC
CASSYSAESSYNEQFF
>.|TRBJ2-3|.|TRBV2
TGTGCCAGCAGTTTACAGGGAGATACGCAGTATTTT
CASSLQGDTQYF
>.|TRBJ2-7|TRBD1|TRBV19
TGTGCCAGTAGCTCCGCCGGGACAGGGTCCTACGAGCAGTACTTC
CASSSAGTGSYEQYF
>.|TRBJ1-5|.|TRBV18
TGTGCCAGCTCACCGACTGAATATCAGCCCCAGCATTTT
CASSPTEYQPQHF
>once|TRBJ2-7|TRBD1|TRBV6-1
TGTGCCAGCAGTGCCCGGACAGGGAATACCTACGAGCAGTACTTC
CASSARTGNTYEQYF
>.|TRBJ2-1|TRBD2|TRBV2
TGTGCCAGCAGTCCAACCGGACTAGTTACCCCACGTTTTTCCTACAATGAGCAGTTCTTC
CASSPTGLVTPRFSYNEQFF
>.|TRBJ1-1|.|TRBV20-1
TGCAGGGGCTCCTTGAACACTGAAGCTTTCTTT
CRGSLNTEAFF
>.|TRBJ2-1|TRBD1|TRBV27
TGTGCCAGCAGTTATACAGGGGGCATCTACAATGAGCAGTTCTTC
CASSYTGGIYNEQFF
>.|TRBJ1-4|TRBD1|TRBV5-1
TGCGCCAGCAGCTTGGATTGGGGACAGGGGCAAAAACTGTTTTTT
CASSLDWGQGQKLFF
>.|TRBJ1-6|.|TRBV7-9
TGTGCCAGCAGCTCGGGAGAGAATAATTCACCCCTCCACTTT
CASSSGENNSPLHF
>.|TRBJ1-6|.|TRBV5-1
TGCGCCAGCAGCTTCTCGCAGGTTGGCAGCTCCTATAATTCACCCCTCCACTTT
CASSFSQVGSSYNSPLHF
>.|TRBJ2-7|TRBD1|TRBV7-8
TGTGCCAGCAGCTTGGAAACAGGGGTCGACGAGCAGTACTTC
CASSLETGVDEQYF
>.|TRBJ1-5|TRBD1|TRBV5-4
TGTGCCAGCAGCCCAGGGACAGGTAATCAGCCCCAGCATTTT
CASSPGTGNQPQHF
>.|TRBJ1-2|TRBD1|TRBV15
TGTGCCACCAGCTCCCGGACAGGGGGCTATGGCTACACCTTC
CATSSRTGGYGYTF
>.|TRBJ2-1|TRBD1|TRBV19
TGTGCCAGTAGTATCGAGAGGACAGGGCGATACAATGAGCAGTTCTTC
CASSIERTGRYNEQFF
>.|TRBJ1-5|TRBD1|TRBV28
TGTGCCAGCACGGGACAGGAGAATCAGCCCCAGCATTTT
CASTGQENQPQHF
>once|TRBJ2-1|.|TRBV12-5
TGTGCTAGTGGTTTGTCACAGGGTACTGGAGGTGAGCAGTTCTTC
CASGLSQGTGGEQFF
>.|TRBJ2-5|.|TRBV28
TGTGCCAGCAGTTTGGGGGGGGGCGAGACCCAGTACTTC
CASSLGGGETQYF
>.|TRBJ1-2|.|TRBV18
TGTGCCAGCTCACTACTCCCTCGACAAACAGGGTCTGCTAGGTATGGCTACACCTTC
CASSLLPRQTGSARYGYTF
>.|TRBJ2-7|.|TRBV6-6
TGTGCCAGCAGCTTGGGGTGGGAGAGCTCCTACGAGCAGTACTTC
CASSLGWESSYEQYF
>.|TRBJ2-1|TRBD2|TRBV18
TGTGCCAGCTCACCGAGTGGCGGGAGTCGTAATGAGCAGTTCTTC
CASSPSGGSRNEQFF
>.|TRBJ1-6|.|TRBV7-9
TGTGCCAGCAGCTTAGCGCAAACCGTACTTAATTCACCCCTCCACTTT
CASSLAQTVLNSPLHF
>.|TRBJ2-1|.|TRBV4-3
TGCGCCAGCAGCCAAGAAGCGACCCTCTACAATGAGCAGTTCTTC
CASSQEATLYNEQFF
>.|TRBJ2-5|.|TRBV1
TGCACCAGCAGCCCCAGGGCTGGGGCTGGGTTGGAGACCCAGTACTTC
CTSSPRAGAGLETQYF
>.|TRBJ2-5|.|TRBV2
TGTGCCAGTGCCCTGGAGCGGTCGCAAGAGACCCAGTACTTC
CASALERSQETQYF
>.|TRBJ2-1|TRBD2|TRBV11-3
TGTGCCAGCAGCTCTAGGAGACTAGCGTCCTACAATGAGCAGTTCTTC
CASSSRRLASYNEQFF
>.|TRBJ2-2|TRBD1|TRBV29-1
TGCAGCGTTGTGACAGGGGGATCCGGGGAGCTGTTTTTT
CSVVTGGSGELFF
>.|TRBJ1-1|TRBD1|TRBV28
TGTGCCAGCATTCCCAGGGGGAAAGAAGCTTTCTTT
CASIPRGKEAFF
>.|TRBJ2-7|TRBD2|TRBV7-2
TGTGCCAGCAGCTTAGATCGGGGGGGCGAGCAGTACTTC
CASSLDRGGEQYF
>.|TRBJ2-6|TRBD1|TRBV5-1
TGCGCCAGCAGCTGGACAGGGGGCGGTGGGGCCAACGTCCTGACTTTC
CASSWTGGGGANVLTF
>.|TRBJ2-5|.|TRBV9
TGTGCCAGCAGCGTAGCAGGAGGGGAGGACCAAGAGACCCAGTACTTC
CASSVAGGEDQETQYF
>once|TRBJ1-2|.|TRBV9
TGTGCCAGCAGCGTAGTTGAGGGGGAATATGGCTACACCTTC
CASSVVEGEYGYTF
>.|TRBJ2-2|TRBD1|TRBV5-4
TGTGCCAGCAGCTGGGACAGCCGGAACACCGGGGAGCTGTTTTTT
CASSWDSRNTGELFF
>.|TRBJ2-3|TRBD2|TRBV30
TGTGCCTGTTACTCGGGGGGGGAGAGCACAGATACGCAGTATTTT
CACYSGGESTDTQYF
>.|TRBJ2-3|TRBD2|TRBV5-4
TGTGCCCACCGGGAGGGGTCAGATACGCAGTATTTT
CAHREGSDTQYF
>.|TRBJ2-3|TRBD2|TRBV12-5
TGTGCTAGTGGTTTTAGGACTAGCGGGGGGGCCGATACAGATACGCAGTATTTT
CASGFRTSGGADTDTQYF